This T cell receptor (beta chain) was recorded in a study of control samples from healthy donors and cancer patients (dated by TCRdb to about 2020). Receptor libraries were prepared by the immunoSEQ multiplex PCR assay. The table comes from immuneACCESS by way of TCRdb, which keeps in-frame sequences with V and J called. Part of the clones is missing from these tables; in studies checked, under half for an unresolved V gene and the rest for unknown reasons. This sample gives 120,000 to 150,000 clones in total; about 90% of them show up just once. The ten largest make up more than 6.5% of the sample. A word on this clone: The antigen it binds to is not known. No per-base quality is available; no much larger clone lies one base away.

V gives up 4 bases and J gives up 8 bases, and the segment between their germline ends measures 14 bases. The CDR3 numbers 12 residues from cysteine through phenylalanine. Only the CDR3 portion is preserved as DNA: 36 bases, with reading frame beginning at the first base. Taken from the germline V gene, the CDR1 and CDR2 loops are SQVTM and ANQGSEA. This receptor chain uses TRBV29-1 and TRBJ1-2, with the identity of the D gene unclear. The clonotype originates from a man younger than 30 in good health. The material sequenced was blood. CDR3 region: CSVVSVDGGYTF. The nucleotide sequence reads as follows: TGCAGCGTTGTTTCTGTGGATGGGGGCTACACCTTC. The variable domain in full, with residues beyond the CDR3 obtained from the reference TRBV29-1 and TRBJ1-2 genes, is SAVISQKPSRDICQRGTSLTIQCQVDSQVTMMFWYRQQPGQSLTLIATANQGSEATYESGFVIDKFPISRPNLTFSTLTVSNMSPEDSSIYLCSVVSVDGGYTFGSGTRLTVV.